A selection of T cell receptor beta chains follows, all from one sample in a study of shared clonotypes between healthy human individuals. Assay: immunoSEQ multiplex PCR; the TCRdb copy retains only in-frame clones and omits some. Here the sample spans some 550,000 clones, approximately 97% being singletons. The specimen was naive CD4+ T cells sorted from blood. These receptors all stem from a woman in her 30s in good health. Both conserved end residues are part of each CDR3. D genes are given only for firm matches. Rows give clone size only sometimes, using once, few, many, or a class for an expanded clone.

d_call clone_size j_call v_call cdr3_aa cdr3_nt
NA NA TRBJ2-3 TRBV2 CASSIVQGNTDTQYF TGTGCCAGCAGTATTGTGCAGGGCAACACAGATACGCAGTATTTT
TRBD2 NA TRBJ2-1 TRBV5-1 CASSLGQLAGGNEQFF TGCGCCAGCAGCTTGGGACAACTAGCGGGGGGCAATGAGCAGTTCTTC
TRBD1 NA TRBJ1-6 TRBV28 CASLGGTLHF TGTGCCAGCCTAGGGGGCACCCTCCACTTT
NA NA TRBJ2-2 TRBV11-3 CASSLVGGVVGELFF TGTGCCAGCAGCTTAGTCGGGGGAGTGGTCGGGGAGCTGTTTTTT
TRBD2 NA TRBJ2-5 TRBV5-1 CASSLGPAGGSNQETQYF TGCGCCAGCAGCTTGGGACCAGCGGGAGGGTCAAACCAAGAGACCCAGTACTTC
NA NA TRBJ1-1 TRBV5-1 CASSLGRTQNTEAFF TGCGCCAGCAGCTTGGGCCGGACGCAAAACACTGAAGCTTTCTTT
TRBD2 NA TRBJ2-5 TRBV10-1 CASAAGGSQETQYF TGCGCCAGTGCGGCGGGGGGGAGTCAGGAGACCCAGTACTTC
TRBD1 NA TRBJ1-2 TRBV5-8 CASSWTGEAYGYTF TGTGCCAGCAGCTGGACAGGGGAGGCGTATGGCTACACCTTC
NA NA TRBJ2-5 TRBV27 CASSLNGVQETQYF TGTGCCAGCAGTTTGAACGGGGTCCAAGAGACCCAGTACTTC
TRBD2 few TRBJ2-7 TRBV10-1 CASSEIVAGEYEQYF TGCGCCAGCAGTGAGATAGTAGCGGGAGAGTACGAGCAGTACTTC
TRBD1 NA TRBJ1-4 TRBV28 CASSPRGQGYEKLFF TGTGCCAGCAGTCCACGGGGACAGGGATATGAAAAACTGTTTTTT
NA once TRBJ2-1 TRBV4-1 CASSQDNRGEQFF TGCGCCAGCAGCCAAGATAACCGAGGCGAGCAGTTCTTC
NA NA TRBJ2-2 TRBV5-1 CASSLFGDTGELFF TGCGCCAGCAGCTTGTTTGGAGACACCGGGGAGCTGTTTTTT
NA NA TRBJ1-2 TRBV4-1 CASSPLLRAGLHGYTF TGCGCCAGCAGCCCTCTCCTAAGAGCAGGGCTCCATGGCTACACCTTC
TRBD2 NA TRBJ2-2 TRBV4-1 CASSQGGTSFSTLPTGELFF TGCGCCAGCAGCCAGGGAGGGACCTCTTTTTCGACTCTTCCCACCGGGGAGCTGTTTTTT
NA NA TRBJ2-7 TRBV5-1 CASSASYEQYF TGCGCCAGCAGCGCCTCCTACGAGCAGTACTTC
NA NA TRBJ2-2 TRBV12-5 CASGYNRDTGITGELFF TGTGCTAGTGGTTACAACCGGGACACGGGGATCACCGGGGAGCTGTTTTTT
NA once TRBJ2-7 TRBV28 CASHTGGGYRNEQYF TGTGCCAGCCACACAGGTGGGGGCTACCGGAACGAGCAGTACTTC
NA NA TRBJ2-7 TRBV7-8 CATFGQAQREETYEQYF TGTGCCACCTTCGGACAGGCCCAAAGGGAGGAAACCTACGAGCAGTACTTC
TRBD2 NA TRBJ2-5 TRBV29-1 CSVELGGSGKQETQYF TGCAGCGTTGAATTGGGGGGTAGCGGGAAACAAGAGACCCAGTACTTC
TRBD2 NA TRBJ2-3 TRBV5-8 CASSLSGRALDTQYF TGTGCCAGCAGCTTGTCCGGGAGGGCCCTAGATACGCAGTATTTT
NA NA TRBJ1-6 TRBV15 CATSRDGNSPLHF TGTGCCACCAGCAGGGACGGGAATTCACCCCTCCACTTT
TRBD1 NA TRBJ1-1 TRBV7-8 CASSPDRGPQNTEAFF TGTGCCAGCAGCCCGGACAGGGGGCCGCAGAACACTGAAGCTTTCTTT
NA NA TRBJ2-3 TRBV13 CASSAIPTASFADTQYF TGTGCCAGCAGCGCGATCCCTACTGCCTCGTTCGCAGATACGCAGTATTTT
NA NA TRBJ1-3 TRBV27 CASSPWGAGNTIYF TGTGCCAGCAGTCCGTGGGGGGCTGGAAACACCATATATTTT
TRBD2 NA TRBJ2-7 TRBV9 CARKARTSGSYEQYF TGTGCCAGAAAAGCCAGGACTAGCGGGAGCTACGAGCAGTACTTC
TRBD2 once TRBJ2-3 TRBV28 CASSSRTSGRVGTDTQYF TGTGCCAGCAGTTCGAGGACTAGCGGGAGGGTCGGGACAGATACGCAGTATTTT
NA NA TRBJ2-3 TRBV6-4 CASSDSTGTDTQYF TGTGCCAGCAGTGACTCGACGGGCACAGATACGCAGTATTTT
NA NA TRBJ1-6 TRBV6-5 CASSYSGVRDSPLHF TGTGCCAGCAGTTACTCGGGAGTTAGGGATTCACCCCTCCACTTT
NA NA TRBJ2-7 TRBV2 CASSGSSYYEQYF TGTGCCAGCAGCGGGAGTTCCTACTACGAGCAGTACTTC
TRBD2 NA TRBJ2-7 TRBV5-4 CASSLGSGLAGVSYEQYF TGTGCCAGCAGCTTGGGGTCCGGACTAGCGGGAGTATCCTACGAGCAGTACTTC